This T cell receptor (beta chain) is drawn from a study of cytomegalovirus exposure and HLA in healthy donors. The CDR3 totals 15 residues. CDR1 and CDR2 from the germline V gene are MNHNY and SVGAGI (reference sequence). Trimming cost V 6 bases and J 3 bases; bases outside gene matches: 7. Whole-study findings and limits: Cytomegalovirus association was listed for approximately 150 TCR beta chains. Rarity characterized most TCR sequences, yet some public TCRs appeared in many donors. One later analysis, an examination of the 100 to 150 validation repertoires, found that first-cohort TCR clusters tended to co-occur in them. Specificity of a few CMV-associated chains for CMV antigens was verified in vitro.

Sequencing used immunoSEQ multiplex PCR; TCRdb keeps in-frame clones, though not all of them. The sample contains 100,000 or so clones, about 85% of which appear only once. Regarding this clone: Its antigen is as yet unknown.

This chain joins TRBV6-6 and TRBJ2-1; 8 bases map to TRBD1. Sequencing was performed on PBMCs. The sequence was collected from a man younger than 35 in good health and CMV-seropositive. The CDR3 nucleotides read TGTGCCAGCAGGACAGGGACAGGCCGCTACAATGAGCAGTTCTTC. This gives the protein CASRTGTGRYNEQFF.